The 26 T cell receptor beta chains in this list originate from one sample, sequenced in a study of read filtering for tumor transcriptome and immune sequencing. The library was built from about 370 ng RNA with molecular barcoded adaptors for alpha/delta and beta/gamma chains. TCRdb recomputed calls from the reads with MiXCR, one row per CDR3 protein. The table lists 35,000 to 40,000 distinct CDR3 sequences, roughly an eighth of them singletons. Sequencing used a population of CD138-negative cells sorted from bone marrow. The receptors here all came from a donor aged 40 or over with multiple myeloma.

With regard to this clonotype: This may arise from a read error, as a much more abundant clone is one base away. The rearrangement uses TRBV3-2 and TRBJ2-6. TRBV3-2 is listed as a pseudogene. The CDR3 sequence is 16 residues long. The CDR3 coding sequence is TGTGCCGGCAGCCCCGACACCCCCTCTGGGGCCAACGTCCTGACTTTC. It yields the protein CAGSPDTPSGANVLTF.

This clonotype was detected many times. The chain has TRBV18 and TRBJ2-7; D is unresolved. The CDR3 spans 14 residues. The V end was cut by 5 bases, the J end by 4 bases, with 15 bases between. Germline values: CDR1 KGHSH, CDR2 LQKENI. CDR3 DNA sequence: TGTGCCAGCTCATCCAGGAGAGGCCCATACGAGCAGTACTTC. Protein sequence: CASSSRRGPYEQYF.

This clonotype has ten or more counts. The genes are TRBV5-1 and TRBJ2-3; D unresolved. In germline, CDR1 is SGHRS, CDR2 YFSETQ. CDR3 length: 13 residues. The V end lost 7 bases, the J end lost 5 bases, and 14 bases lay between the germline ends. The CDR3 protein is CASALGFGDTQYF. DNA of the CDR3: TGCGCCAGCGCCCTGGGTTTCGGAGATACGCAGTATTTT. Based on the CDR3 plus reference TRBV5-1 and TRBJ2-3, the full variable domain is KAGVTQTPRYLIKTRGQQVTLSCSPISGHRSVSWYQQTPGQGLQFLFEYFSETQRNKGNFPGRFSGRQFSNSRSEMNVSTLELGDSALYLCASALGFGDTQYFGPGTRLTVL.

The chain links TRBV5-1 to TRBJ2-5, with 9 positions matching TRBD2. The CDR3 loop spans 14 amino acids. Germline V gene lookup returns CDR1 SGHRS and CDR2 YFSETQ. The ends lost 0 bases at V and 5 bases at J; junction bases unmatched: 2. CDR3 amino acids: CASSLEREDETQYF. CDR3 nucleotides: TGCGCCAGCAGCTTGGAGCGGGAGGACGAGACCCAGTACTTC.

Many counts were recorded for this clonotype. The V gene is TRBV4-1, the J gene TRBJ2-7, with 8 bases fitting TRBD2. CDR1 and CDR2 (germline): MGHRA, YSYEKL. V shed 3 bases and J 4 bases; nucleotides not matched to a gene: 14. There are 17 residues in the CDR3. This chain's CDR3 is CASSQNRLGGGNYEQYF. The CDR3 DNA reads TGCGCCAGCAGCCAGAATCGTCTTGGCGGGGGGAATTACGAGCAGTACTTC.

A word on this clonotype: Just one base apart from a much larger clone, this may be a read error. In DNA, the CDR3 is TGTACCAGCAGCTTAATTGAGCAGTTCTTC. Translated: CTSSLIEQFF. V is TRBV7-9 and J is TRBJ2-1; D remains unclear. CDR3 length: 10 residues. Germline values: CDR1 SEHNR, CDR2 FQNEAQ (reference sequence).

The sample holds many counts of this clonotype. The chain combines TRBV5-1 with TRBJ2-1, with TRBD2 matching over 9 bases. V gave up 1 base and J gave up 5 bases; unmatched junction bases: 4. Germline loops: CDR1 SGHRS, CDR2 YFSETQ. This CDR3 has 15 amino acids. CDR3 protein: CASSLMVAGDNEQFF. The CDR3 region has the DNA TGCGCCAGCAGCTTGATGGTAGCGGGAGACAATGAGCAGTTCTTC.

This clonotype was seen at least ten times. The rearrangement joins TRBV20-1 to TRBJ2-3; TRBD2 aligns across 7 bases. Germline values: CDR1 DFQATT, CDR2 SNEGSKA (reference sequence). The J segment lost 1 base and the V segment lost 0 bases, leaving 4 bases of the junction unmatched. The CDR3 covers 15 residues. The CDR3 sequence is CSARDAGVGTDTQYF. The CDR3 DNA follows: TGCAGTGCTAGAGATGCGGGAGTCGGCACAGATACGCAGTATTTT.

This clonotype was detected many times. V usage is TRBV7-6 and J usage is TRBJ2-2; D might be TRBD1 (5 bases). V was cut by 8 bases and J by 0 bases, with 10 bases left in between. The CDR3 extends over 14 amino acids. Germline values: CDR1 SGHVS, CDR2 FNYEAQ. As DNA, the CDR3 is TGTGCCAGCGGGGCCAGGGCGAACACCGGGGAGCTGTTTTTT. Its protein is CASGARANTGELFF.

With regard to this clonotype: This may stem from a read error, because a much larger clone lies one nucleotide away. The V call is TRBV2, the J call TRBJ2-2; TRBD1 matches 8 bases. The CDR3 extends over 15 amino acids. Trimming at V came to 6 bases and at J to 4 bases, leaving 7 bases not matched to a gene. The germline gives CDR1 SNHLY, CDR2 FYNNEI. The CDR3 loop is CASRLGQVATGELFF. The CDR3, as DNA: TGTGCCAGCAGACTGGGACAGGTAGCCACCGGGGAGCTGTTTTTT.

Worth noting for this clonotype: With a far larger clone one base away, a read error is the likely cause. The genes are TRBV6-5 and TRBJ1-5, with 7 nucleotides matching TRBD1. The germline V gene encodes CDR1 MNHEY and CDR2 SVGAGI. This CDR3 region has 14 residues. CDR3: CANSWYRGDQPQHF. DNA of the CDR3: TGTGCCAACAGTTGGTACAGGGGAGACCAGCCCCAGCATTTT.

V and J are TRBV12-5 and TRBJ2-2; 8 bases map to TRBD1. The germline V gene encodes CDR1 LGHNT and CDR2 FRNRAP. V lost 6 bases, J lost 7 bases, and 10 bases stayed unmatched. The length of the CDR3 is 15 residues. Here the CDR3 DNA reads TGTGCTAGTGGCCGAAATGACAGGGGCCACGGGGAGCTGTTTTTT. Translation: CASGRNDRGHGELFF. Based on the CDR3 plus reference TRBV12-5 and TRBJ2-2, the full variable domain is DARVTQTPRHKVTEMGQEVTMRCQPILGHNTVFWYRQTMMQGLELLAYFRNRAPLDDSGMPKDRFSAEMPDATLATLKIQPSEPRDSAVYFCASGRNDRGHGELFFGEGSRLTVL.

The chain links TRBV6-5 to TRBJ2-7; the match to TRBD1 covers 9 bases. CDR1 MNHEY and CDR2 SVGAGI come from the germline V gene. The CDR3 consists of 15 residues. Trimming removed 6 bases from V and 0 bases from J; junction bases left unmatched: 6. CDR3: CASRRGQGTSYEQYF. In DNA, the CDR3 is TGTGCCAGCAGGAGAGGACAGGGGACCTCCTACGAGCAGTACTTC.

This clonotype came up many times. V usage is TRBV20-1 and J usage is TRBJ2-6; D gene ambiguous. The V and J ends lost 0 bases and 0 bases respectively, with 6 bases between them. Looked up from germline, CDR1 is DFQATT and CDR2 is SNEGSKA (reference sequence). This CDR3 has 15 amino acids. CDR3 nucleotide sequence: TGCAGTGCTAGAGATCCCCGCTCTGGGGCCAACGTCCTGACTTTC. It encodes CSARDPRSGANVLTF.

The rearrangement joins TRBV3-1 to TRBJ2-2; TRBD2 aligns across 12 bases. In germline, CDR1 is LGHDT, CDR2 YNNKEL (reference sequence). The junction had 5 bases not matched to a gene; V was cut back by 2 bases and J by 4 bases. The CDR3 length is 17 residues. This CDR3 is CASSQLLAGGGTGELFF. For the CDR3, the DNA is TGTGCCAGCAGCCAATTACTAGCGGGAGGTGGCACCGGGGAGCTGTTTTTT. The full variable domain, completed using reference TRBV3-1 and TRBJ2-2, is DTAVSQTPKYLVTQMGNDKSIKCEQNLGHDTMYWYKQDSKKFLKIMFSYNNKELIINETVPNRFSPKSPDKAHLNLHINSLELGDSAVYFCASSQLLAGGGTGELFFGEGSRLTVL.

Many counts were recorded for this clonotype. The genes are TRBV5-1 and TRBJ2-1; 12 bases match TRBD2. Germline V lookup: CDR1 SGHRS, CDR2 YFSETQ. V lost 4 bases to trimming and J lost 6 bases; unmatched junction nucleotides: 5. The CDR3 has 15 amino acids. The CDR3 sequence is CASSLLAGGPNEQFF. In DNA, the CDR3 is TGCGCCAGCAGCCTCCTAGCGGGAGGGCCCAATGAGCAGTTCTTC. Supplemented by reference TRBV5-1 and TRBJ2-1, the full variable domain reads KAGVTQTPRYLIKTRGQQVTLSCSPISGHRSVSWYQQTPGQGLQFLFEYFSETQRNKGNFPGRFSGRQFSNSRSEMNVSTLELGDSALYLCASSLLAGGPNEQFFGPGTRLTVL.

On this clonotype itself: One junction end disagrees with the germline gene, perhaps due to a read error. This sequence joins TRBV4-1 and TRBJ1-1; D might be TRBD1 (6 bases). The CDR3 has 13 amino acids. Germline-derived CDR1 and CDR2 are MGHRA and YSYEKL. The CDR3 sequence: CASRQGGNPEAFF. The CDR3 DNA sequence: TGCGCCAGCAGACAAGGGGGGAACCCTGAAGCTTTCTTT.

This clonotype showed up many times. The chain couples TRBV20-1 to TRBJ2-7; TRBD1 might be the D (6 bases). Trimming removed 6 bases at V and 3 bases at J, with 15 bases between. The CDR3 consists of 13 residues. Per germline, CDR1 DFQATT and CDR2 SNEGSKA (reference sequence). CDR3 residues: CSARYGQFYEQYF. The CDR3 DNA reads TGCAGTGCGAGATATGGACAGTTCTACGAGCAGTACTTC.

The V and J genes are TRBV7-6 and TRBJ1-1, with unresolved D. Germline assignment: CDR1 SGHVS and CDR2 FNYEAQ. The CDR3 is 13 amino acids. V gave up 5 bases and J gave up 0 bases, with 7 bases separating them. CDR3 in amino acids: CASSGQLNTEAFF. CDR3 coding DNA: TGTGCCAGCAGCGGTCAGTTGAACACTGAAGCTTTCTTT.

This clonotype showed up many times. One end of the junction varies from germline; a read error may be responsible. The chain has TRBV7-8 and TRBJ2-1, with 8 nucleotides matching TRBD2. The CDR3 is 17 residues long. CDR1 SGHVS and CDR2 FQNEAQ come from the germline V gene. Written as DNA, the CDR3 is TGTGCCAGCAGCTCATTCGGGAGGGCCGGGGGATACAATGAGCAGTCCTTC. Amino acids: CASSSFGRAGGYNEQSF.

This clonotype was detected many times. This rearrangement joins TRBV7-2 to TRBJ2-1, with 9 bases matching TRBD2. The CDR3 covers 15 residues. Trimming cost V 1 base and J 6 bases; bases outside gene matches: 4. Germline CDR1 SGHTA, CDR2 FQGNSA. The CDR3 region is CASSLDVSGSNEQFF. The CDR3 bases are TGTGCCAGCAGCTTAGACGTTAGCGGGAGCAATGAGCAGTTCTTC.

This clonotype was detected ten times or more. J is TRBJ2-1 and V is TRBV4-3; 7 bases are shared with TRBD2. V was pared by 1 base and J by 0 bases, with 3 bases of the junction left unmatched. CDR3 length equals 16 residues. Germline V gene lookup returns CDR1 LGHNA and CDR2 YSLEER. The CDR3 region is CASSQARTSSYNEQFF. In DNA form, the CDR3 reads TGCGCCAGCAGCCAAGCCCGGACTAGCTCCTACAATGAGCAGTTCTTC.

The chain links TRBV18 to TRBJ2-7; D perhaps matches TRBD2 (6 bases). The length of the CDR3 is 13 residues. Trimming cost V 1 base and J 4 bases, with 8 bases left between them. Germline-derived CDR1 and CDR2 are KGHSH and LQKENI. CDR3 sequence reads: CASSPRRGYEQYF. The CDR3 bases are TGTGCCAGCTCACCACGGCGGGGTTACGAGCAGTACTTC.

This clonotype came up many times. V usage is TRBV2 and J usage is TRBJ2-2; tentatively, D is TRBD1 (6 bases). CDR3 length equals 15 residues. Germline V lookup: CDR1 SNHLY, CDR2 FYNNEI. V was trimmed by 8 bases and J by 5 bases, leaving 18 bases between them. The CDR3 loop is CASADGTLRTGELFF. CDR3 coding DNA: TGTGCCAGCGCCGACGGGACACTAAGAACCGGGGAGCTGTTTTTT.

The V call is TRBV7-9, the J call TRBJ2-1; 7 bases fit TRBD2. CDR1 is SEHNR, CDR2 FQNEAQ, per germline (reference sequence). CDR3 length equals 17 residues. Germline trimming cut 4 bases from V and 0 bases from J; bases unmatched to any gene: 9. This chain's CDR3 is CASSSLGGGSSYNEQFF. CDR3 sequence (DNA): TGTGCCAGCAGCTCCCTGGGTGGCGGGAGCTCCTACAATGAGCAGTTCTTC.

This clonotype was seen many times. V gene TRBV7-2 combines with J gene TRBJ2-5; 9 bases are shared with TRBD2. V gave up 5 bases and J gave up 5 bases; unmatched junction bases: 15. The CDR3 sequence is 17 residues long. Germline V gene sequence: CDR1 SGHTA, CDR2 FQGNSA. In DNA form, the CDR3 reads TGTGCCAGCAGCCGCAATTTGTTTGCGGGAGGGTCGGAGACCCAGTACTTC. It codes for CASSRNLFAGGSETQYF.